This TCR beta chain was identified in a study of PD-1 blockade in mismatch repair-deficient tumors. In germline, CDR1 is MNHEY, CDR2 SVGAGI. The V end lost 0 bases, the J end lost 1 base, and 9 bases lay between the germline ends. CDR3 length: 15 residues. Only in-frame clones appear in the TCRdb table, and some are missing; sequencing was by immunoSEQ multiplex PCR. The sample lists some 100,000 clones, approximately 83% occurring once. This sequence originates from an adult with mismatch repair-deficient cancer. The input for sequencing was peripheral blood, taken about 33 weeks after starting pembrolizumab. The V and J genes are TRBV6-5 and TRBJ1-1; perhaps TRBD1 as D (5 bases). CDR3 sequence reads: CASSYSSRANTEAFF. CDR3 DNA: TGTGCCAGCAGTTACTCCTCCAGGGCGAACACTGAAGCTTTCTTT.